This T cell receptor beta chain is drawn from a study of blood T cell repertoires in COVID-19. At the level of the study: Some COVID-19 samples were acute and others convalescent; all came from the United States, Italy and Spain. T cells, B-cell-depleted T cells, or PBMCs provided the cDNA or gDNA that served as material.

Generated by immunoSEQ multiplex PCR, the TCRdb table keeps only in-frame clones and is missing some. The sample lists fewer than 200,000 clones, roughly 90% occurring once. Patients from Seattle were sampled longitudinally, starting during active infection. Germline V CDR1 and CDR2: SGHRS, YFSETQ. The CDR3 consists of 15 residues. Trimming took 4 bases from V and 2 from J, leaving 13 bases between them. The TCR sequence derives from a man younger than 45 with COVID-19, enrolled during active disease. This chain joins TRBV5-1 and TRBJ1-5, with a possible D match to TRBD1 (6 bases). Sequenced: peripheral blood. DNA of the CDR3: TGCGCCAGCAGCCCACAGGGCCGGGGCAATCAGCCCCAGCATTTT. Translated: CASSPQGRGNQPQHF.